Each of the 24 T cell receptor beta chains below was sequenced from the same sample in a study of shared clonotypes between healthy human individuals. Only in-frame clones appear in the TCRdb table, and some are missing; sequencing was by immunoSEQ multiplex PCR. This sample carries under 550,000 clones, approximately 95% of them seen once, and the ten largest clones take 0.06%. Input material: naive CD4+ T cells sorted from blood. Subset noted: CD45RA+ positively selected. The receptors come from a woman under 40 in good health.

The J gene is TRBJ2-7, the V gene TRBV10-3, with 10 bases fitting TRBD1. Trimming at V came to 6 bases and at J to 6 bases, leaving 14 bases not matched to a gene. CDR1 is ENHRY, CDR2 SYGVKD, per germline. This CDR3 contains 16 residues. Written as DNA, the CDR3 is TGTGCCATCAGGGGGGGCGGCGGGACAGGGGTCCCCGAGCAGTACTTC. Amino acids: CAIRGGGGTGVPEQYF.

In its sample, this clone was seen once. The rearrangement uses TRBV7-2 and TRBJ2-5; 13 nucleotides align to TRBD2. Looked up from germline, CDR1 is SGHTA and CDR2 is FQGNSA. The junction had 4 bases not matched to a gene; V was cut back by 4 bases and J by 5 bases. There are 15 residues in the CDR3. CDR3 sequence: CASSSSGLAGETQYF. The CDR3 region has the DNA TGTGCCAGCAGCTCCTCGGGACTAGCGGGGGAGACCCAGTACTTC.

The chain carries TRBV6-4 and TRBJ2-7, with D perhaps TRBD2 (6 bases). The J call may be in error: the DNA end matches TRBJ2-5 better. Germline assignment: CDR1 MRHNA and CDR2 SNTAGT. This CDR3 has 13 residues. The CDR3 DNA is TGTGCCAGCAGGAGAGAGGAGGGGGAGACCCAGTACTTC. Amino acids: CASRREEGETQYF.

The V and J genes are TRBV18 and TRBJ2-1; the match to TRBD1 covers 7 bases. V lost 5 bases and J lost 7; bases outside the gene matches: 8. This CDR3 contains 14 residues. CDR1 and CDR2 (germline): KGHSH, LQKENI. The CDR3 DNA sequence: TGTGCCAGCTCATTAGGACAGGTGGGGAATGAGCAGTTCTTC. It yields the protein CASSLGQVGNEQFF.

J is TRBJ2-7 and V is TRBV28; D is ambiguous. The CDR3 has 15 amino acids. Looked up from germline, CDR1 is MDHEN and CDR2 is SYDVKM. V lost 2 bases and J lost 2, with 13 bases in between. Here the CDR3 reads CASSLGLRTPYEQYF. The CDR3 nucleotides read TGTGCCAGCAGTTTAGGCCTCAGGACCCCCTACGAGCAGTACTTC. Looking up the rest from reference TRBV28 and TRBJ2-7 gives the full variable domain: DVKVTQSSRYLVKRTGEKVFLECVQDMDHENMFWYRQDPGLGLRLIYFSYDVKMKEKGDIPEGYSVSREKKERFSLILESASTNQTSMYLCASSLGLRTPYEQYFGPGTRLTVT.

The V gene is TRBV6-7, the J gene TRBJ1-5; D gene ambiguous. TRBV6-7 is flagged as an ORF with uncertain function. V dropped 8 bases and J dropped 2 bases, with 13 bases sitting between them. The CDR3 spans 14 residues. The CDR3 spells CASYNLLGNQPQHF. As DNA, the CDR3 is TGTGCCAGCTACAATCTATTGGGCAATCAGCCCCAGCATTTT.

The chain combines TRBV5-1 with TRBJ2-7; D not certain. This CDR3 comprises 14 residues. The germline V and J ends were trimmed by 7 bases and 0 bases, with 14 bases remaining between them. Germline V gene sequence: CDR1 SGHRS, CDR2 YFSETQ. CDR3 sequence: CASESLPGSYEQYF. The CDR3 nucleotides read TGCGCCAGCGAGTCTCTACCAGGCTCCTACGAGCAGTACTTC.

The chain couples TRBV5-1 to TRBJ2-7, with 10 nucleotides matching TRBD1. Germline CDR1 is SGHRS and CDR2 is YFSETQ. The CDR3 sequence is 13 residues long. Germline trimming cut 1 base from V and 13 bases from J; bases unmatched to any gene: 8. CDR3 bases: TGCGCCAGCAGCTTGTGGGACAGGGGAGAAGCCTACTTC. Its translation is CASSLWDRGEAYF.

The V call is TRBV6-6, the J call TRBJ2-7; 13 positions agree with TRBD2. The CDR3 length is 16 residues. V was clipped by 7 bases and J by 7 bases; unmatched bases: 13. CDR1 is MNHNY and CDR2 is SVGAGI in the germline V gene (reference sequence). CDR3 sequence: CASTDAGTSGVGEQYF. The CDR3, as DNA: TGTGCCAGCACCGACGCCGGGACTAGCGGGGTCGGGGAGCAGTACTTC.

The genes are TRBV7-9 and TRBJ1-5; no definite D call. CDR3 length equals 14 residues. Trimming left V 4 bases short and J 3 bases short, with 10 bases between. Germline values: CDR1 SEHNR, CDR2 FQNEAQ (reference sequence). CDR3 in amino acids: CASSSNTNNQPQHF. In nucleotides, the CDR3 is TGTGCCAGCAGCTCAAACACGAACAATCAGCCCCAGCATTTT.

The table lists this clone with a count of one. This chain connects TRBV11-2 to TRBJ1-4; the D gene is possibly TRBD1 (6 bases). The CDR3 spans 14 residues. The V and J ends lost 6 bases and 1 base respectively, with 9 bases between them. Per germline, CDR1 SGHAT and CDR2 FQNNGV. The CDR3 bases are TGTGCCAGCAGTCCGGACAGAACTAATGAAAAACTGTTTTTT. This encodes CASSPDRTNEKLFF.

The chain couples TRBV19 to TRBJ2-1, with TRBD2 identical over 10 bases. CDR1 is LNHDA and CDR2 is SQIVND in the germline V gene (reference sequence). The CDR3 runs 16 residues. V was pared by 3 bases and J by 9 bases, with 11 bases of the junction left unmatched. CDR3 region: CASSMRGLASGGEQFF. CDR3 coding DNA: TGTGCCAGTAGTATGCGGGGACTAGCGTCTGGGGGTGAGCAGTTCTTC.

The V and J genes are TRBV5-1 and TRBJ2-5; weak D call: TRBD2 (6 bases). This CDR3 is 16 amino acids long. The germline gives CDR1 SGHRS, CDR2 YFSETQ. The V and J ends lost 4 bases and 0 bases respectively, with 16 bases between them. The DNA for the CDR3 is TGCGCCAGCAGCGGAGGGGACGTCACATACCAAGAGACCCAGTACTTC. Protein product: CASSGGDVTYQETQYF. The full variable domain, rest sourced from reference TRBV5-1 and TRBJ2-5, is KAGVTQTPRYLIKTRGQQVTLSCSPISGHRSVSWYQQTPGQGLQFLFEYFSETQRNKGNFPGRFSGRQFSNSRSEMNVSTLELGDSALYLCASSGGDVTYQETQYFGPGTRLLVL.

CDR3 DNA sequence: TGTGCCAGCAGCCAAGGACTAGCGGAGTACAATGAGCAGTTCTTC. Protein sequence: CASSQGLAEYNEQFF. The chain uses TRBV7-7 and TRBJ2-1; 10 nucleotides line up with TRBD2. CDR1 and CDR2 from the germline V gene are SSHAT and FNYEAQ (reference sequence). This CDR3 is 15 amino acids long. Trimming removed 5 bases from V and 4 bases from J; junction bases left unmatched: 5. Using reference TRBV7-7 and TRBJ2-1 for the parts outside the CDR3, the full variable domain is GAGVSQSPRYKVTKRGQDVTLRCDPISSHATLYWYQQALGQGPEFLTYFNYEAQPDKSGLPSDRFSAERPEGSISTLTIQRTEQRDSAMYRCASSQGLAEYNEQFFGPGTRLTVL.

This chain uses TRBV28 with TRBJ2-2, with D perhaps matching TRBD2 (5 bases). The CDR3 is made up of 14 amino acids. The V gene's germline CDR1 is MDHEN and CDR2 SYDVKM. The germline V and J ends were trimmed by 5 bases and 8 bases, with 15 bases remaining between them. Here the CDR3 reads CASSPPNSGGELFF. The CDR3, as DNA: TGTGCCAGCAGTCCACCGAACAGCGGAGGGGAGCTGTTTTTT.

The chain employs TRBV18 and TRBJ2-4, with D perhaps given as TRBD1 or TRBD2 (6 bases each). The CDR3 spans 18 residues. The germline V and J ends were trimmed by 3 bases and 0 bases, with 18 bases remaining between them. The germline gives CDR1 KGHSH, CDR2 LQKENI. DNA of the CDR3: TGTGCCAGCTCACCTCGTCGGGGGCCCAGGCTAGCCAAAAACATTCAGTACTTC. This encodes CASSPRRGPRLAKNIQYF.

The chain recombines TRBV28 with TRBJ1-6, with D unclear. This CDR3 has 13 residues. V was trimmed by 6 bases and J by 5 bases, leaving 8 bases between them. Germline CDR1 and CDR2: MDHEN and SYDVKM. This chain's CDR3 is CASRPPHNSPLHF. The CDR3 DNA is TGTGCCAGCAGACCGCCTCATAATTCACCCCTCCACTTT.

The rearrangement links TRBV2 to TRBJ2-5; 7 positions agree with TRBD2. The CDR3 extends over 15 amino acids. After removal of 1 base from V and 5 bases from J, the junction contained 7 bases not matched to a gene. Germline assignment: CDR1 SNHLY and CDR2 FYNNEI. The CDR3 loop reads CASSEDRLARETQYF. CDR3 in DNA: TGTGCCAGCAGTGAAGATCGACTAGCCAGGGAGACCCAGTACTTC. The variable domain in full, with the rest retrieved from reference TRBV2 and TRBJ2-5, is EPEVTQTPSHQVTQMGQEVILRCVPISNHLYFYWYRQILGQKVEFLVSFYNNEISEKSEIFDDQFSVERPDGSNFTLKIRSTKLEDSAMYFCASSEDRLARETQYFGPGTRLLVL.

The V call is TRBV28, the J call TRBJ2-7, with 7 positions matching TRBD1. CDR3 length: 15 amino acids. Germline V gene data show CDR1 as MDHEN and CDR2 as SYDVKM. With 6 bases clipped from V and 5 bases from J, the junction kept 13 bases outside the gene matches. CDR3 in DNA: TGTGCCAGCAGCGAAACAGGGGCCATTGGGAACGAGCAGTACTTC. Its translation is CASSETGAIGNEQYF.

This clone was detected once. The V and J genes are TRBV18 and TRBJ1-5, with D tentatively TRBD1 (5 bases). CDR1 and CDR2 from the germline V gene are KGHSH and LQKENI. V lost 4 bases and J 1 base, leaving 11 bases between the germline ends. CDR3 length: 15 residues. CDR3 sequence: CASSRTGTSNQPQHF. The CDR3 nucleotides are TGTGCCAGCTCACGCACGGGGACGAGCAATCAGCCCCAGCATTTT.

This chain connects TRBV7-3 to TRBJ2-1, with D possibly matching TRBD2 (6 bases). CDR3 length: 18 residues. Germline V CDR1 and CDR2: SGHTA, FQGTGA. The V end lost 5 bases, the J end lost 4 bases, and 24 bases lay between the germline ends. CDR3 loop: CASSASGGTDLGYNEQFF. Written as DNA, the CDR3 is TGTGCCAGCAGCGCCTCTGGCGGGACCGACTTAGGATACAATGAGCAGTTCTTC. Using reference TRBV7-3 and TRBJ2-1 for the parts outside the CDR3, the full variable domain is GAGVSQTPSNKVTEKGKYVELRCDPISGHTALYWYRQSLGQGPEFLIYFQGTGAADDSGLPNDRFFAVRPEGSVSTLKIQRTERGDSAVYLCASSASGGTDLGYNEQFFGPGTRLTVL.

The CDR3 loop is CASSLAKPSRYSYNEQFF. In nucleotides, the CDR3 is TGTGCCAGCAGCTTAGCGAAACCGTCCAGATACTCCTACAATGAGCAGTTCTTC. The chain combines TRBV7-9 with TRBJ2-1, with D unclear. CDR3 length equals 18 residues. The V end lost 0 bases, the J end lost 0 bases, and 15 bases lay between the germline ends. Looked up from germline, CDR1 is SEHNR and CDR2 is FQNEAQ (reference sequence).

This rearrangement joins TRBV5-1 to TRBJ2-3; 10 bases are a match to TRBD2. CDR1 is SGHRS, CDR2 YFSETQ, per germline. V was pared by 4 bases and J by 0 bases, with 5 bases of the junction left unmatched. The CDR3 is 16 amino acids. The CDR3 region has the DNA TGCGCCAGCAGCAAAGAAGCGGGGGGGAGCACAGATACGCAGTATTTT. This sequence encodes CASSKEAGGSTDTQYF.

The chain joins TRBV6-5 to TRBJ2-3, with 8 bases matching TRBD1. This CDR3 region has 14 residues. With 6 bases clipped from V and 3 bases from J, the junction kept 5 bases outside the gene matches. The germline gives CDR1 MNHEY, CDR2 SVGAGI. The CDR3 bases are TGTGCCAGCAGCCAGGGGGCTGGTACAGATACGCAGTATTTT. As protein: CASSQGAGTDTQYF.